This T cell receptor (beta chain) was profiled in a study of regulatory T cells in long-lasting Graves disease (dated by TCRdb to the early 2020s). Turning to the overall study: Persistent Graves' disease was defined as antithyroid drug treatment for over 5 years with persistently positive TSH receptor autoantibodies. Patients with persistent Graves' disease were compared with patients with newly diagnosed Graves' disease using TCR sequencing and RNA sequencing of peripheral blood. On average, persistent Graves' disease patients in the clinical cohort had been on antithyroid drugs for about 9.3 years. The study was registered as a clinical trial and conducted in China. A total of about 33 samples underwent TCR sequencing, from around 13 patients with persistent Graves' disease and some 20 patients with newly diagnosed Graves' disease. The paper's findings and limits, for the study overall: Patients with persistent disease shared more public clonotypes (over 2,500) than newly diagnosed patients did (nearly 1,000). TRBV28, TRBJ1-2 and TRBJ2-5 were preferentially used in persistent disease, while TRBV20-1 and TRBJ2-1 were favored in newly diagnosed disease. Compared with newly diagnosed patients, persistent Graves' disease patients had lower TCR Shannon entropy and fewer highly expanded clones, which suggests clonal expansion. Sequencing and analysis were restricted to the TCR beta chain. The authors acknowledged the small sample size as a limitation that may reduce accuracy. The study examined only peripheral blood because the primary lesion, thyroid tissue, could not be accessed.

The library relied on multiplex PCR. Instrument used: Illumina HiSeq 4000. TCR beta libraries were built with iRepertoire HTBI primers and Arm-PCR amplification of CDR3 regions. PCR products were gel purified before sequencing. The authors' pipeline ran thus. Gene usage analysis of CDR3 amino acid clonotypes used the 60 to 80 TRBV and some 13 TRBJ segments found across samples. COPE and FqMerger were used to merge the filtered high-quality paired reads into contigs. BLAST was used to align contigs to IMGT TRBV, TRBD and TRBJ reference genes, with CDR3 defined following IMGT. Highly expanded clones were defined as clonotypes with a frequency above 0.1%. Repertoire diversity was measured by Shannon entropy, and V-J evenness by the Gini coefficient. A clonotype was considered public if more than one individual shared it. Through fastp at Q25 and MiXCR, TCRdb rebuilt clones from the public reads, retaining in-frame beta chains. For every CDR3 protein sequence, its rows merge into one entry that carries the most common genes and DNA. The V and J calls here are based on TCRdb, not the publication. The sample table lists roughly 300,000 distinct CDR3 sequences, 15% to 20% of them with a count of one. The top ten constitute less than 35% of the sample.

Based on the germline V gene, the CDR1 and CDR2 sequences are MNHEY and SVGAGI. The CDR3 runs 17 residues from the cysteine to the phenylalanine. The only DNA kept is the CDR3, 51 bases in frame from the first base. V is pared back by 2 bases and J by 0 bases, with 14 bases lying between the germline termini. This sample's time point label indicates: persistent/refractory GD, antithyroid drugs over 5 years with positive TRAb. RNA was extracted from PBMCs in TRIzol for both TCR sequencing and RNA sequencing. The diagnosis of Graves' disease was made according to American Thyroid Association guidelines. Recruitment of patients was carried out at an endocrinology department in Xi'an, China. Each patient gave approximately 10 milliliters of peripheral blood, collected in an EDTA anticoagulant tube. Ficoll Paque Plus density gradient separation was used to isolate PBMCs, and no additional T cell sorting was done. An Agilent 2100 Bioanalyzer and agarose gel were used to check RNA quality, while a NanoDrop 2000 measured RNA concentration.

As concerns this clonotype: The antigen it recognizes is unknown. The sample holds no much larger clone one base away, and base qualities are not on file.

Rearrangement joined TRBV6-5 to TRBJ1-5; the D gene assignment is ambiguous. The sample was peripheral blood mononuclear cells (PBMCs), taken when the disease was refractory, from a patient treated with antithyroid drugs. This clonotype was sampled from a female donor with Graves disease. This receptor carries the CDR3 CASSYPEQIHSNQPQHF. The DNA sequence is given as TGTGCCAGCAGTTACCCGGAACAGATCCATAGCAATCAGCCCCAGCATTTT.